This T cell receptor beta chain was captured by sequencing in a study of cytomegalovirus exposure and HLA in healthy donors. Points from the study as a whole: Later on, an analysis tied approximately 17,000 TCR beta sequences to HLA alleles at 0.05 false discovery rate.

Comments on this clone: Its antigen is not identified.

The PCR was carried out with 60 Vbeta primers and 13 Jbeta primers. Some clones are missing from TCRdb's copy, which holds only in-frame ones; the method was immunoSEQ multiplex PCR. The sample includes approximately 220,000 clones, roughly 87% seen only once; the top ten take 6%. The TCR comes from a man between 40 and 49 years old in good health and CMV-seropositive. Sequencing was performed on PBMCs.

The CDR3 nucleotides read TGTGCCAGCAGTACTAGGGAGGAGGGTCAGCCCCAGCATTTT. It codes for CASSTREEGQPQHF. The chain has TRBV28 and TRBJ1-5; D uncertain. The germline V and J ends were trimmed by 5 bases and 6 bases, with 14 bases remaining between them. Germline V gives CDR1 MDHEN, CDR2 SYDVKM. The CDR3 contains 14 residues.